The T cell receptor beta chain described here comes from a study of CD4 T cells in relation to SARS-CoV-2 and coronaviruses. Study summary: The negative reference was HIV-1 Nef peptide pool or peptide-free culture.

The study, taken as a whole, reports: Each donor contributed either pre-pandemic or post-infection samples, not both. In around 60% of donors, memory CD4+ clonotypes crossrecognized SARS-CoV-2 and at least one common cold coronavirus spike.

Note on this clone: What it binds is unknown.

Assay used: immunoSEQ multiplex PCR; TCRdb lists only in-frame clones, some missing. The sample consists of about 26,000 clones, 73% of them appearing once. The unexposed donors gave CD4+ T cells in about 2010-2019, prior to COVID-19. The cells were cultured for over eight days before CD4+ T cells were isolated. The CDR3 spans 15 residues. Per the germline V gene, CDR1 is LGHDT and CDR2 is YNNKEL (reference sequence). V lost 4 bases and J lost 4; bases outside the gene matches: 8. V and J are TRBV3-1 (or the pseudogene TRBV3-2) and TRBJ2-5; 8 nucleotides align to TRBD1. Sequenced material: CD4+ T cells from PBMCs, cultured in vitro. The source of this sequence is a human donor in good health. The CDR3 DNA reads TGTGCCAGCAGCCCAACCCTGGACAGGGTAGAGACCCAGTACTTC. Protein product: CASSPTLDRVETQYF.